Sequencing of this TCR beta chain was carried out in a study of blood T cells in healthy people across ages. This CDR3 region has 15 residues. V gave up 5 bases and J gave up 2 bases; unmatched junction bases: 10. CDR1 DFQATT and CDR2 SNEGSKA come from the germline V gene (reference sequence). Through a sample-barcoded 5' primer and a J-beta primer mix, a second PCR was run for roughly 6 to 12 cycles. MiXCR, applied by TCRdb to the 5' RACE reads, yields one record per CDR3 protein. This table holds hundreds of thousands of distinct CDR3 sequences, roughly 21% found once. The material sequenced was blood. The chain links TRBV20-1 to TRBJ2-3; TRBD2 matches at 7 bases. The receptor was isolated from a man in his 70s in good health. CDR3 in amino acids: CSASDERDSTDTQYF. For the CDR3, the DNA is TGCAGTGCTTCAGACGAGCGGGACTCCACAGATACGCAGTATTTT.